Described below is a single TCR beta chain sequence and its context. Libraries were prepared by immunoSEQ multiplex PCR; TCRdb keeps only in-frame clonotypes and omits some of them. The table includes approximately 290,000 clones, approximately 93% detected once. Trimming took 6 bases from V and 4 from J; bases not matched to a gene: 6. CDR1 and CDR2 from the germline V gene are MNHEY and SVGAGI. This CDR3 has 14 residues. The data derive from a study of blood T cell repertoires in COVID-19. About the study: Acute-phase and convalescent COVID-19 samples originated in the United States, Italy and Spain. From T cells, B-cell-depleted T cells, or PBMCs came the material, which was cDNA or gDNA.

Enrolled during active infection, Seattle patients were then followed longitudinally. The sample taken for sequencing was peripheral blood. This clonotype originated in a woman aged 30 to 39 with COVID-19, enrolled during active disease. The V gene is TRBV6-5, the J gene TRBJ1-2, with TRBD1 matching 9 bases. The CDR3 loop reads CASSTRTGAYGYTF. CDR3 DNA sequence: TGTGCCAGCAGCACCCGGACAGGGGCCTATGGCTACACCTTC.